The 8 T cell receptor beta chains listed next were all sequenced from one sample in a study of T cell repertoires in cytomegalovirus infection. TCRdb called the reads again in MiXCR, with one record for every CDR3 protein. The table shows approximately 750,000 distinct CDR3 sequences, with approximately 40% occurring only once. The source material was PBMCs. The receptors here all came from a human donor in good health (CMV status not recorded). Some clones in this sample may be carry-over from other donors' samples.

This clonotype was counted between two and nine times. The chain employs TRBV7-2 and TRBJ1-6, with 9 bases lining up with TRBD1. Germline V gene lookup returns CDR1 SGHTA and CDR2 FQGNSA. The length of the CDR3 is 15 residues. Unmatched junction bases numbered 9, after V lost 5 bases and J lost 10 bases. The CDR3, as DNA: TGTGCCAGCAGCCCAAGGACAGGGGAACTCTCACCCCTCCACTTT. It codes for CASSPRTGELSPLHF.

As concerns this clonotype: Compared with germline, one end of the junction differs, possibly owing to a read error. V and J are TRBV7-2 and TRBJ2-5, with D perhaps TRBD2 (5 bases). Germline V lookup: CDR1 SGHTA, CDR2 FQGNSA. CDR3 length equals 15 residues. CDR3 coding DNA: TGTGCCAGCAGCCCAACACTAGAATTCAAAGATACCCAGTACTTC. Amino acid sequence: CASSPTLEFKDTQYF.

The V gene is TRBV12-3 or TRBV12-4, the J gene TRBJ1-5; tentatively, D is TRBD1 (5 bases). There are 16 residues in the CDR3. V was clipped by 6 bases and J by 3 bases, with 18 bases between them. CDR3 DNA: TGTGCCAGCAGGGACGGGACGGCCGGGATCAATCAGCCCCAGCATTTT. It is translated as CASRDGTAGINQPQHF.

Note on this clonotype: This may come from a read error, since a much larger clone is one base off. The rearrangement joins TRBV7-2 to TRBJ2-7; D is ambiguous. Per germline, CDR1 SGHTA and CDR2 FQGNSA. V lost 6 bases and J 6 bases, leaving 9 bases between the germline ends. The CDR3 is 11 residues long. CDR3 bases: TGTGCCAGCAGTTGTGGGTCCGAGCAGTACTTC. It is translated as CASSCGSEQYF.

This clonotype was picked up a small number of times. This chain connects TRBV7-8 to TRBJ2-7, with TRBD2 matching over 7 bases. The germline V gene has CDR1 SGHVS and CDR2 FQNEAQ. V gave up 5 bases and J gave up 9 bases; unmatched junction bases: 13. The CDR3 is made up of 14 amino acids. CDR3 DNA sequence: TGTGCCAGCAGCCCCTCGACCTCCCGCGGGGGGCAGTACTTC. It yields the protein CASSPSTSRGGQYF.

The V gene is TRBV7-9, the J gene TRBJ1-1; D remains unclear. Germline V gene data show CDR1 as SEHNR and CDR2 as FQNEAQ (reference sequence). The CDR3 loop spans 13 amino acids. V dropped 5 bases and J dropped 3 bases, with 10 bases sitting between them. The CDR3 DNA follows: TGTGCCAGCAGCGGAGGGAGGGACACTGAAGCTTTCTTT. Its protein product is CASSGGRDTEAFF. Together with reference TRBV7-9 and TRBJ1-1, the CDR3 gives the full variable domain: DTGVSQNPRHKITKRGQNVTFRCDPISEHNRLYWYRQTLGQGPEFLTYFQNEAQLEKSRLLSDRFSAERPKGSFSTLEIQRTEQGDSAMYLCASSGGRDTEAFFGQGTRLTVV.

The rearrangement uses TRBV18 and TRBJ2-1; 13 nucleotides line up with TRBD2. CDR1 and CDR2 (germline): KGHSH, LQKENI. The length of the CDR3 is 13 residues. Trimming removed 3 bases from V and 14 bases from J; junction bases left unmatched: 4. CDR3 DNA sequence: TGTGCCAGCTCACCTGGGACTAGCGGGGAGGAGTTCTTC. It is translated as CASSPGTSGEEFF. The full variable domain, in which reference TRBV18 and TRBJ2-1 provide the parts outside the CDR3, is NAGVMQNPRHLVRRRGQEARLRCSPMKGHSHVYWYRQLPEEGLKFMVYLQKENIIDESGMPKERFSAEFPKEGPSILRIQQVVRGDSAAYFCASSPGTSGEEFFGPGTRLTVL.

The chain combines TRBV12-3 or TRBV12-4 with TRBJ1-4; D is uncertain. The V gene lost 6 bases and the J gene lost 2 bases, with 10 bases spanning the gap. The CDR3 covers 14 residues. The CDR3: CASRLFSTNEKLFF. CDR3 sequence (DNA): TGTGCCAGCAGACTCTTCAGTACTAATGAAAAACTGTTTTTT.